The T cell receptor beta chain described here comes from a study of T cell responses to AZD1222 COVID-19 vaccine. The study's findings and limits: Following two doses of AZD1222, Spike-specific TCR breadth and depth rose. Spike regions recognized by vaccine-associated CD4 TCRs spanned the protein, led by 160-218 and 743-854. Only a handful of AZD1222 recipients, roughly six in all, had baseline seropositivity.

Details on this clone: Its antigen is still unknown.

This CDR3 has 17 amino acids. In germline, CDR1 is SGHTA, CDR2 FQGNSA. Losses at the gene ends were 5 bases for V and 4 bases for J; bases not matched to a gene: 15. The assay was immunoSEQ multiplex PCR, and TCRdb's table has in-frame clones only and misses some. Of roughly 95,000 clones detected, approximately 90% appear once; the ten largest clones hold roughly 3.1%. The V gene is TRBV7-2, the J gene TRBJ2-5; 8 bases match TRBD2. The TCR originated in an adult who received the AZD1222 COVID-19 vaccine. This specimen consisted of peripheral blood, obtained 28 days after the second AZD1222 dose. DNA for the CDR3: TGTGCCAGCAGCGAGGGGTCCGGGGGGGCCTTGTTAGAGACCCAGTACTTC. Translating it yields CASSEGSGGALLETQYF. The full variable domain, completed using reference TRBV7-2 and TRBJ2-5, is GAGVSQSPSNKVTEKGKDVELRCDPISGHTALYWYRQSLGQGLEFLIYFQGNSAPDKSGLPSDRFSAERTGGSVSTLTIQRTQQEDSAVYLCASSEGSGGALLETQYFGPGTRLLVL.